A single T cell receptor beta chain is shown here with its context. The data originate from a study of T cell changes during pregnancy in multiple sclerosis. The method was immunoSEQ multiplex PCR; TCRdb's version includes in-frame clones alone and lacks a portion of them. The repertoire holds roughly 76,000 clones, with 80% to 95% as singletons. Looked up from germline, CDR1 is MNHEY and CDR2 is SMNVEV (reference sequence). This CDR3 is built from 16 residues. Trimming left V 2 bases short and J 2 bases short, with 16 bases between. The source material was CD4+ T cells from peripheral blood mononuclear cells, sampled after pregnancy. The J gene is TRBJ2-7, the V gene TRBV27; tentatively, D is TRBD1 (8 bases). This TCR derives from a female donor with multiple sclerosis, enrolled in a pregnancy study. CDR3 region: CASSLLGQGGTYEQYF. The CDR3 nucleotides read TGTGCCAGCAGTTTACTAGGACAGGGAGGGACCTACGAGCAGTACTTC.